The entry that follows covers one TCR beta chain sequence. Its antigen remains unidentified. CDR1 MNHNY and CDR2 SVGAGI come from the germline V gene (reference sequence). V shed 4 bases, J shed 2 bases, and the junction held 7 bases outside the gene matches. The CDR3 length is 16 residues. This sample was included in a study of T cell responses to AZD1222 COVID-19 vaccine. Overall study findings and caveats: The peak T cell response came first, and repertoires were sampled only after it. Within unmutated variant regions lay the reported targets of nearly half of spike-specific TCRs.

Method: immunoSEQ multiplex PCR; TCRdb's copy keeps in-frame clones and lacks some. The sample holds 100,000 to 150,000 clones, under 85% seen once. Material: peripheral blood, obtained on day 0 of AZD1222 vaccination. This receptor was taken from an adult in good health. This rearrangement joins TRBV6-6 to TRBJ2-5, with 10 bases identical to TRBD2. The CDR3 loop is CASSSHSGGRQETQYF. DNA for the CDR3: TGTGCCAGCAGTTCTCATAGCGGGGGGCGACAAGAGACCCAGTACTTC.